Presented here are 23 T cell receptor beta chains from one specimen sequenced in a study of blood T cells in healthy people across ages. For the second PCR, which ran for 7 to 11 cycles, a sample-barcoded 5' primer and a J-beta primer mix were used. TCRdb fed the 5' RACE reads into MiXCR, producing one record per CDR3 protein. This sample has approximately 960,000 distinct CDR3 sequences, with 25% to 35% found just once. These data were also filed under a second study, of T cells of mothers and their children.

The sample comprised blood. Receptors were obtained from a woman between 40 and 55 years old in good health.

The chain recombines TRBV29-1 with TRBJ1-2, with a tentative D call TRBD1 (6 bases). The CDR3 length is 15 residues. Germline CDR1 SQVTM, CDR2 ANQGSEA. Trimming cost V 0 bases and J 5 bases, with 16 bases left between them. The CDR3 nucleotides are TGCAGCGTTGAAGATCCAGGGGTCTACAGATATGGCTACACCTTC. Its protein is CSVEDPGVYRYGYTF.

The chain recombines TRBV12-3 or TRBV12-4 with TRBJ2-7; TRBD1 might be the D (5 bases). V was pared by 9 bases and J by 4 bases, with 10 bases between. CDR3 length equals 11 residues. CDR3 loop: CASKTGYEQYF. The DNA of the CDR3 is TGTGCCAGTAAAACAGGTTACGAGCAGTACTTC.

This clonotype has at least ten counts. The genes are TRBV20-1 and TRBJ2-3; TRBD1 matches 7 bases. Trimming took 6 bases from V and 2 from J; bases not matched to a gene: 11. Germline assignment: CDR1 DFQATT and CDR2 SNEGSKA (reference sequence). This CDR3 contains 15 residues. CDR3 in DNA: TGCAGTGCCGGCCCCCGGGACAGACTCACAGATACGCAGTATTTT. Its translation: CSAGPRDRLTDTQYF.

This clonotype came up a few times. This clone may be a read error of a much larger clone one base away. V is TRBV7-2 and J is TRBJ2-4, with a tentative D call TRBD1 (5 bases). The CDR3 runs to 12 residues. CDR1 is SGHTA, CDR2 FQGNSA, per germline. V dropped 10 bases and J dropped 13 bases, with 20 bases sitting between them. CDR3 in DNA: TGTGCCATCCGCGGTGTTGGGGCGGAGCAGTACTTC. Translation: CAIRGVGAEQYF.

This clonotype was counted at least ten times. The rearrangement joins TRBV27 to TRBJ1-2; a weak D match, TRBD1 (6 bases). Trimming pared 3 bases from V and 0 bases from J, leaving 11 bases between. The germline V gene has CDR1 MNHEY and CDR2 SMNVEV (reference sequence). There are 15 residues in the CDR3. The CDR3 nucleotides read TGTGCCAGCAGTTTTCGGCAGGGGCCTAACTATGGCTACACCTTC. It codes for CASSFRQGPNYGYTF.

CDR3 sequence reads: CASSQDLTGGTYNEQFF. In DNA form, the CDR3 reads TGTGCCAGCAGCCAAGATTTAACGGGGGGAACCTACAATGAGCAGTTCTTC. The chain is built from TRBV3-1 and TRBJ2-1, with TRBD2 matching 7 bases. The CDR3 totals 17 residues. V gave up 0 bases and J gave up 2 bases; unmatched junction bases: 7. The germline gives CDR1 LGHDT, CDR2 YNNKEL (reference sequence).

This clonotype was recorded many times. The chain recombines TRBV5-1 with TRBJ2-3, with D hard to call. The CDR3 is 13 residues long. Trimming stripped 6 bases from V and 5 bases from J, with 13 bases between. Germline V CDR1 and CDR2: SGHRS, YFSETQ. In nucleotides, the CDR3 is TGCGCCAGCACTCTTTGGGAAGGAGATACGCAGTATTTT. The encoded protein is CASTLWEGDTQYF.

The V and J genes are TRBV7-2 and TRBJ2-5; 7 bases are a match to TRBD2. Germline-derived CDR1 and CDR2 are SGHTA and FQGNSA. This CDR3 region has 12 residues. V lost 4 bases and J lost 10; bases outside the gene matches: 6. The CDR3 bases are TGTGCCAGCAGCTCCCACGCGGGGGTCCAGTACTTC. It codes for CASSSHAGVQYF.

The CDR3 region has the DNA TGCGCCAGCAGCTTTATGGGACAGGGGGCTAGGACTGAAGCTTTCTTT. Protein: CASSFMGQGARTEAFF. The chain employs TRBV5-1 and TRBJ1-1, with 12 bases aligning to TRBD1. There are 16 residues in the CDR3. CDR1 SGHRS and CDR2 YFSETQ come from the germline V gene. V shed 2 bases and J 5 bases; nucleotides not matched to a gene: 7.

Only a few counts were recorded for this clonotype. V and J are TRBV20-1 and TRBJ2-3; 7 bases fit TRBD1. The V gene end was trimmed by 4 bases and the J gene end by 2 bases; junction bases not matched to a gene: 9. The CDR3 has 15 residues. The germline CDR1 and CDR2 sequences are DFQATT and SNEGSKA (reference sequence). CDR3 coding DNA: TGCAGTGCTACCGAGGGGGCGGCGTCCACAGATACGCAGTATTTT. Amino acids: CSATEGAASTDTQYF.

This clonotype was counted only a few times. This rearrangement joins TRBV9 to TRBJ2-4; D is uncertain. The CDR3 consists of 15 residues. The germline CDR1 and CDR2 sequences are SGDLS and YYNGEE. V shed 0 bases and J shed 0 bases, with 7 bases lying between them. CDR3 sequence: CASSVAPVAKNIQYF. The CDR3 nucleotides are TGTGCCAGCAGCGTAGCCCCAGTAGCCAAAAACATTCAGTACTTC.

The chain is built from TRBV7-9 and TRBJ1-2; D might be TRBD1 (6 bases). The length of the CDR3 is 14 residues. CDR1 is SEHNR and CDR2 is FQNEAQ in the germline V gene (reference sequence). Trimming removed 5 bases from V and 6 bases from J, with 16 bases in between. CDR3 region: CASSPSGTPDGYTF. The CDR3 nucleotides read TGTGCCAGCAGCCCTAGCGGGACACCCGATGGCTACACCTTC.

With regard to this clonotype: A read error may be the cause here, since a much bigger clone is one base away. The V gene is TRBV28, the J gene TRBJ2-3; D may match TRBD1 or TRBD2 (6 bases each). CDR3 length equals 15 residues. Germline V gene data show CDR1 as MDHEN and CDR2 as SYDVKM. CDR3 amino acids: CASSPRDTSTVTQYF. The DNA of the CDR3 is TGTGCCAGCAGTCCCCGGGACACTAGCACAGTTACGCAGTATTTT.

The rearrangement joins TRBV6-5 to TRBJ1-1; 8 positions match TRBD1. The CDR3 spans 12 residues. V was pared by 4 bases and J by 11 bases, with 6 bases of the junction left unmatched. CDR1 and CDR2 (germline): MNHEY, SVGAGI. The CDR3 loop is CASSFRTGTAFF. For the CDR3, the DNA is TGTGCCAGCAGTTTCCGGACAGGGACGGCTTTCTTT.

This clonotype was detected only a few times. CDR3 in DNA: TGTGCCAGCAGCCAGGACTCCGGACAGTACAATGAGCAGTACTTC. Amino acid sequence: CASSQDSGQYNEQYF. The chain couples TRBV3-1 to TRBJ2-1, with D perhaps TRBD1 (6 bases). The J call may not be correct, given that the DNA end is closer to TRBJ2-7. The CDR3 is 15 residues long. The V gene's germline CDR1 is LGHDT and CDR2 YNNKEL (reference sequence).

Regarding this clonotype: A much larger clone sits a single nucleotide away, making a read error possible. This chain joins TRBV12-3 or TRBV12-4 and TRBJ2-3; D tentatively reads TRBD1 or TRBD2 (6 bases each). The CDR3 sequence is 14 residues long. CDR3: CAGSLGGPADTQYF. CDR3 DNA: TGTGCCGGCAGTTTAGGGGGGCCCGCAGATACGCAGTATTTT.

This chain connects TRBV5-1 to TRBJ2-4; TRBD2 aligns across 10 bases. The CDR3 contains 20 residues. Germline CDR1 and CDR2: SGHRS and YFSETQ. V lost 4 bases, J lost 0 bases, and 16 bases stayed unmatched. For the CDR3, the DNA is TGCGCCAGCAGCCTTAAATCCGGGACTAGCGTTGCGATAGCCAAAAACATTCAGTACTTC. Its protein is CASSLKSGTSVAIAKNIQYF. Full variable domain (remainder filled in from reference TRBV5-1 and TRBJ2-4): KAGVTQTPRYLIKTRGQQVTLSCSPISGHRSVSWYQQTPGQGLQFLFEYFSETQRNKGNFPGRFSGRQFSNSRSEMNVSTLELGDSALYLCASSLKSGTSVAIAKNIQYFGAGTRLSVL.

This clonotype appeared a few times. The chain recombines TRBV4-1 with TRBJ1-2; D is unresolved. The CDR3 is 14 residues long. The ends were cut back, 0 bases at V and 8 bases at J, with 13 bases in the middle. Germline CDR1 reads MGHRA; CDR2 reads YSYEKL. The DNA for the CDR3 is TGCGCCAGCAGCCAAGATCGGTGGCGGGAGGGCTACACCTTC. This gives the protein CASSQDRWREGYTF.

The chain is built from TRBV7-3 and TRBJ1-1; tentatively, D is TRBD1 (5 bases). The CDR3 has 12 residues. The germline V gene has CDR1 SGHTA and CDR2 FQGTGA. The V end was cut by 3 bases, the J end by 10 bases, with 12 bases between. CDR3 protein: CASSFGGGVAFF. For the CDR3, the DNA is TGTGCCAGCAGCTTTGGGGGGGGGGTAGCTTTCTTT.

This clonotype has ten or more counts. V is TRBV5-5 and J is TRBJ2-4; 7 bases line up with TRBD2. This CDR3 is 12 amino acids long. CDR1 and CDR2 (germline): SGHKS, YYEKEE (reference sequence). Unmatched junction bases numbered 4, after V lost 5 bases and J lost 8 bases. Written as DNA, the CDR3 is TGTGCCAGCAGTGCGGGGGAGGACATTCAGTACTTC. Translated: CASSAGEDIQYF.

V gene TRBV5-5 combines with J gene TRBJ2-5; D not resolved. The CDR3 length is 12 residues. Germline V gives CDR1 SGHKS, CDR2 YYEKEE (reference sequence). Trimming removed 0 bases at V and 6 bases at J, with 6 bases between. The CDR3 region has the DNA TGTGCCAGCAGCTTGGCCTTTAAGACCCAGTACTTC. Translation: CASSLAFKTQYF.

This clonotype occurred many times. V is TRBV20-1 and J is TRBJ2-1; TRBD2 aligns across 11 bases. Per germline, CDR1 DFQATT and CDR2 SNEGSKA (reference sequence). V was clipped by 3 bases and J by 0 bases; unmatched bases: 4. This CDR3 spans 16 amino acids. The CDR3: CSASHSGGASYNEQFF. The CDR3 DNA reads as TGCAGTGCTAGTCATAGCGGGGGGGCCTCCTACAATGAGCAGTTCTTC.

This clonotype was observed a handful of times. V is TRBV28 and J is TRBJ2-3; the D is unclear. The germline V gene encodes CDR1 MDHEN and CDR2 SYDVKM. The CDR3 contains 18 residues. Deletions cut 3 bases from V and 0 bases from J, with 19 bases between. The CDR3 sequence is CASSFTISTSASTDTQYF. The CDR3 DNA is TGTGCCAGCAGTTTTACCATATCGACCTCCGCTAGCACAGATACGCAGTATTTT.